The entry below gives a single T cell receptor beta chain sequence along with its context. The antigen is not known. Germline CDR1 and CDR2: SNHLY and FYNNEI. This CDR3 contains 12 residues. J was trimmed by 3 bases and V by 7 bases; bases with no gene match: 3. Construction of TCR beta libraries was performed using quantitative 5'-RACE with molecular barcodes. TCRdb called the 5' RACE reads again in MiXCR, with one record for every CDR3 protein. In the table there are over 700,000 distinct CDR3 sequences, about 20% of which are singletons. This entry is derived from a study of CD8 T cells in ankylosing spondylitis. Whole-study results and caveats: For ankylosing spondylitis blood, a TCR beta motif of eight or nine highly homologous variants appeared characteristic. It was reported that disease-linked clones were significantly enriched in matched ankylosing spondylitis synovial fluid.

This chain uses TRBV2 with TRBJ2-7; TRBD1 matches 7 bases. Sequencing input: blood, either unsorted or a sorted T cell fraction (not recorded which). The sequence was collected from a male donor with ankylosing spondylitis. CDR3 protein: CASNGQVYEQYF. The CDR3 DNA sequence: TGTGCCAGCAACGGACAGGTCTACGAGCAGTACTTC.